These T cell receptor beta chains were read from a single sample in a study of CD8 T cells in Susac syndrome. TCRdb recomputed calls from the immunoSEQ multiplex PCR reads with MiXCR, one row per CDR3 protein. This table holds around 120,000 distinct CDR3 sequences, around 94% found once. Sequenced: CD4+ T cells from PBMCs. These receptors came from a human donor with multiple sclerosis. Each CDR3 is given with its conserved first and last residue. The D gene is left open where the match is weak. Clone size, where shown, is once, few, many, or a class for clones that have expanded.

>TRBD1|14|TRBV3-1|.|TRBJ2-5
TGTGCCAGCAGCCAACGTGACAGGGAAGAGACCCAGTACTTC
CASSQRDREETQYF
>.|14|TRBV5-1|.|TRBJ1-1
TGCGCCAGCAGCTTGGAACTGGGAGGCACTGAAGCTTTCTTT
CASSLELGGTEAFF
>TRBD1|14|TRBV20-1|.|TRBJ1-6
TGCAGTGCTAGACCAGGGACAGATAATTCACCCCTCCACTTT
CSARPGTDNSPLHF
>TRBD2|17|TRBV2|.|TRBJ2-1
TGTGCCAGCAGTGAAAGGGACTACAGCCGCTCCTACAATGAGCAGTTCTTC
CASSERDYSRSYNEQFF
>TRBD1|14|TRBV27|.|TRBJ2-7
TGTGCCAGCAGTAAGGGGGACAGGTCCTACGAGCAGTACTTC
CASSKGDRSYEQYF
>.|16|TRBV6-2/TRBV6-3|.|TRBJ2-5
TGTGCCAGCAGTTACGATACAGGGAGGACCAAAGAGACCCAGTACTTC
CASSYDTGRTKETQYF
>.|13|TRBV2|.|TRBJ1-2
TGTGCCAGCAGTGGACAGACTCCATATGGCTACACCTTC
CASSGQTPYGYTF
>TRBD2|15|TRBV5-1|.|TRBJ2-2
TGCGCCAGCAGCTTTAGCGGGATTAAGACCGGGGAGCTGTTTTTT
CASSFSGIKTGELFF
>.|16|TRBV18|.|TRBJ2-2
TGTGCCAGCTCACCAATCGAGACCACAAACACCGGGGAGCTGTTTTTT
CASSPIETTNTGELFF
>.|12|TRBV19|once|TRBJ1-1
TGTGCCAGTAGTATGAGGGGCACTGAAGCTTTCTTT
CASSMRGTEAFF
>TRBD1|14|TRBV5-1|.|TRBJ2-7
TGCGCCAGCAGCTTGGAAGGGCAGGGGGACGAGCAGTACTTC
CASSLEGQGDEQYF
>.|14|TRBV19|.|TRBJ2-7
TGTGCCAGTAGTATAAGCCGGGCTGTGGGCGAGCAGTACTTC
CASSISRAVGEQYF
>TRBD1|14|TRBV5-1|once|TRBJ2-1
TGCGCCAGCAGCTTGACAGGGGTCTACAATGAGCAGTTCTTC
CASSLTGVYNEQFF
>.|14|TRBV5-4|.|TRBJ1-4
TGTGCCAGCAGTCCCCAGGAGACGGCGGAAAAACTGTTTTTT
CASSPQETAEKLFF
>TRBD2|17|TRBV9|.|TRBJ2-1
TGTGCCAGCAGCGTAGGGGGGACTAGCGGGGGCGGGTATGAGCAGTTCTTC
CASSVGGTSGGGYEQFF
>.|17|TRBV13|.|TRBJ2-5
TGTGCCAGCAGCCCAACCGCTGGTGGCACCGGGCAAGAGACCCAGTACTTC
CASSPTAGGTGQETQYF
>.|12|TRBV7-9|.|TRBJ2-2
TGTGCCAGCAGCCTTTCCGCTCTTCGGCTGTTTTTT
CASSLSALRLFF
>.|13|TRBV18|.|TRBJ1-6
TGTGCCAGCTCTCCACAGGGTAATTCACCCCTCCACTTT
CASSPQGNSPLHF
>.|15|TRBV7-9|once|TRBJ1-4
TGTGCCAGCCCAGGAAAGGGGATCCTTAATGAAAAACTGTTTTTT
CASPGKGILNEKLFF
>TRBD2|14|TRBV18|.|TRBJ2-7
TGTGCCAGCTCACTCCTCGGGACTAAGAGCGAGCAGTACTTC
CASSLLGTKSEQYF
>.|12|TRBV29-1|.|TRBJ1-1
TGCAGCGTTGAGGGTTGGAACACTGAAGCTTTCTTT
CSVEGWNTEAFF
>.|18|TRBV5-4|.|TRBJ2-6
TGTGCCAGCAGCTTGATGGTCAGCGGTCTCCCTGGGGCCAACGTCCTGACTTTC
CASSLMVSGLPGANVLTF
>.|13|TRBV6-5|.|TRBJ1-1
TGTGCCAGCAGTTCCTCTCGGGCACCGCGGGCCGTCTTT
CASSSSRAPRAVF
>.|13|TRBV3-1|.|TRBJ2-3
TGTGCCAGCGGCCAGAGGGGCACAGATACGCAGTATTTT
CASGQRGTDTQYF
>.|13|TRBV29-1|.|TRBJ2-2
TGCGGCCTCAGTGCCAGGCAGACCGGGGAGCTGTTTTTT
CGLSARQTGELFF
>.|15|TRBV6-1|.|TRBJ1-5
TGTGCCAGCAGGCGTACAGGGATGGGCAATCAGCCCCAGCATTTT
CASRRTGMGNQPQHF